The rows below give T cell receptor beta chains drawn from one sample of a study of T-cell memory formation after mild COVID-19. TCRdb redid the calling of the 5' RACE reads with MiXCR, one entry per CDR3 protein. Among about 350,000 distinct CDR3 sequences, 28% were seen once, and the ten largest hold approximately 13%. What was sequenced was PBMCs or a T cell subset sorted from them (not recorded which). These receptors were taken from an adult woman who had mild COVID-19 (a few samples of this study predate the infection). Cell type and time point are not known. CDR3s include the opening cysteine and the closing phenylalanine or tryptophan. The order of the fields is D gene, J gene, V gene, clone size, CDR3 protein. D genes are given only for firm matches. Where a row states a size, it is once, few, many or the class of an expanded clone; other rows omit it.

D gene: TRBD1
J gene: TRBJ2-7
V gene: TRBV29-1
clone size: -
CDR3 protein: CSAGGDRRYEQYF

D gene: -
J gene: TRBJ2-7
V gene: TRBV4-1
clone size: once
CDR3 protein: CASSRQTPLSVEQYF

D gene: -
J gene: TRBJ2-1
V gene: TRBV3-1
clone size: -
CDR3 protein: CASSQGVVDEQFF

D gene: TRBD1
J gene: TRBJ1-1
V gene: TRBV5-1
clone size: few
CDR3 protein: CASSPGQGRGESTEAFF

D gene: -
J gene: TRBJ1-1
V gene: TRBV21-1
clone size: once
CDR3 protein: CASSRSRGGGAFF

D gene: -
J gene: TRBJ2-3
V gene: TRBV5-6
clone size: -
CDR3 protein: CASSLEGRRPTDTQYF

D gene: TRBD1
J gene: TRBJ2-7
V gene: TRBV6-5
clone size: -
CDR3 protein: CASSLQGVSPVPYEQYF

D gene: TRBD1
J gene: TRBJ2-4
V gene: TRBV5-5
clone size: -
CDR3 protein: CASSLDLLTGENIQYF

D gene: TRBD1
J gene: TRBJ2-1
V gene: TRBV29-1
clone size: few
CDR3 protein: CSVADRGDNEQFF

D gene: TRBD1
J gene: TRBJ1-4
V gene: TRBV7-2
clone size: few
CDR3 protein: CASSLPKTGGRPTNEKLFF

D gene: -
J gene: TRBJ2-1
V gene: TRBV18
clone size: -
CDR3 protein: CASSLPTGRNEQFF

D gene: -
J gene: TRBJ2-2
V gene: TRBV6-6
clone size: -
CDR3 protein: CASSYFRTVANTGELFF

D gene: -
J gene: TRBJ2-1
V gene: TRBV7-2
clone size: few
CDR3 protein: CASSFWGGGYNEQFF

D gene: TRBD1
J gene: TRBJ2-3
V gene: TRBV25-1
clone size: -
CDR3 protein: CASRAGQGSTDTQYF

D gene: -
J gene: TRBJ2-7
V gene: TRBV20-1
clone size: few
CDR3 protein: CSARETSYEQYF

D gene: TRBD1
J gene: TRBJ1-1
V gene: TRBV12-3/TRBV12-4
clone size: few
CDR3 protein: CASRPQGFAEAFF

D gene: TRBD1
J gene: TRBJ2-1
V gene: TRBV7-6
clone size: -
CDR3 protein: CASSSHRTGPYNEQFF

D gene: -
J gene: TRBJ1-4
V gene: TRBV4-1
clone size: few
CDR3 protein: CASSPIGEGRNEKLFF

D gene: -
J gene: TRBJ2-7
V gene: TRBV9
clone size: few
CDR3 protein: CASSVGRETYYEQYF

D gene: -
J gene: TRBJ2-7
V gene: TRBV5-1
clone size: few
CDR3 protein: CASSLLEGRRYYEQYF

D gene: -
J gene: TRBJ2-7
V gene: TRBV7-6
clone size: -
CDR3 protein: CASSSTLLEQYF

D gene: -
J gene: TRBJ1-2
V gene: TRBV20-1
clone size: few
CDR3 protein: CSARGRNYGYTF

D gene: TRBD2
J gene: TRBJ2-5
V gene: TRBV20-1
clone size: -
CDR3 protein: CSAKTGREQETQYF

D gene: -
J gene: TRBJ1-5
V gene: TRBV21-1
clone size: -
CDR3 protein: CASSKNRGNQPQHF

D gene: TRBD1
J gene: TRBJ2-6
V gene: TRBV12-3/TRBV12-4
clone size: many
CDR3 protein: CASSLWGDRGSSGANVLTF

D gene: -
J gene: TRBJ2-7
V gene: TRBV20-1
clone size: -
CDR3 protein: CSAHSGLAASEQYF

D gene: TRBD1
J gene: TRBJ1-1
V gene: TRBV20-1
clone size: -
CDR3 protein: CSAYSLQGNGGGNTEAFF

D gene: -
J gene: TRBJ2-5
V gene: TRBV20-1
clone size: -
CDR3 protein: CSARAGGGQETQYF

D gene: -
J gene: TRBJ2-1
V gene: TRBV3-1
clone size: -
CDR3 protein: CASSQEGGRTYNEQFF

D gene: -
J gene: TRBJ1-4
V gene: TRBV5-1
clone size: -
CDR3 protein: CASSLAQGGEKLFF

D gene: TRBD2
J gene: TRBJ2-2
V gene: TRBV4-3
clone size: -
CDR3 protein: CASSQRAPSGPNTGELFF

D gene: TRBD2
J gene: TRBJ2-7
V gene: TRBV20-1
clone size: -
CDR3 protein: CSARARGGRAGYEQYF

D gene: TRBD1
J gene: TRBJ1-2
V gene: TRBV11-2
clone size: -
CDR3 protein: CASSPRTGRTNYGYTF

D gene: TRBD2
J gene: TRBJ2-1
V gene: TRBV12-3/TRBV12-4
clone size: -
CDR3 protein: CASTPLRAGGPSYNEQFF

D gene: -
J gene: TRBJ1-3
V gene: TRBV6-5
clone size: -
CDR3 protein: CASSYSQATGNTIYF

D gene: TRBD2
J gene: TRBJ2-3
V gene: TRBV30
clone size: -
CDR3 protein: CAWSPLADTDTQYF

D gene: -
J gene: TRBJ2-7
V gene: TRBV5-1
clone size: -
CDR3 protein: CASSPRPDRSYEQYF

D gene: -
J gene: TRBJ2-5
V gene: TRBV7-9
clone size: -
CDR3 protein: CASRGSQEGPSTQYF

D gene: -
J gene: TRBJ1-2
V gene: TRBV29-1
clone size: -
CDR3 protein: CSVEGDGYTF

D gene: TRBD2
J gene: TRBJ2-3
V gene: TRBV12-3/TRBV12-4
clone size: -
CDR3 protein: CASSLSSGGANTQYF

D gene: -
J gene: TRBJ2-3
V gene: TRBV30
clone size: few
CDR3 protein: CAWSEFVGGPGTDTQYF

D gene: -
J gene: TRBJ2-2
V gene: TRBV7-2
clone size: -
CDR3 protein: CASSSEGNGELFF

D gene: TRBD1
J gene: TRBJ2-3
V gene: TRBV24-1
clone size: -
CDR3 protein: CATSDRGQGGRDTQYF

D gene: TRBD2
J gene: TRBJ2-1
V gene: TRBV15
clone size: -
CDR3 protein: CATSRERLAGGTEQFF

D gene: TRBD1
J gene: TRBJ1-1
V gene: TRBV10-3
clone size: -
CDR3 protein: CATSGTGTMNTEAFF

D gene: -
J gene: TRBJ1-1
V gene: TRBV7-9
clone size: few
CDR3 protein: CASSFSGPEAFF

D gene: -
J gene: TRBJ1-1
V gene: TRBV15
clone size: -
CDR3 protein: CATSSPFLF

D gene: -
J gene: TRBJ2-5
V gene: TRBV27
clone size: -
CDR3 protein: CASSATSFETQYF

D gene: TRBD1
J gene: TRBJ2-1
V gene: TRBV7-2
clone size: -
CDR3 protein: CASSSDRDNEQFF

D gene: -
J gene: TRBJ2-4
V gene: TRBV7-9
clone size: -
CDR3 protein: CASSSVRYDGKNIQYF

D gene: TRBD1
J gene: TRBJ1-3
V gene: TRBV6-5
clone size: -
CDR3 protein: CASSYGDSPGNTIYF

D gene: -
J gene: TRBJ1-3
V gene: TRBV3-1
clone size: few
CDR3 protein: CASSQSGNTIYF

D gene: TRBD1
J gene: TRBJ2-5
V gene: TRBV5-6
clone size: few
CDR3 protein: CASSSPRPSGGETQYF

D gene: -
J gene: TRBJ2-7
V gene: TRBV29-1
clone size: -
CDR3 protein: CSVGVLGDEQYF